One and the same sample provided the 25 T cell receptor beta chains below, sequenced in a study of blood T cell repertoires in COVID-19. The assay was immunoSEQ multiplex PCR, and TCRdb's table has in-frame clones only and misses some. The sample contains approximately 200,000 clones, about 85% of which appear only once. Sequences were obtained from peripheral blood. All receptors derive from a woman aged 55 to 70 who had recovered from COVID-19.

V usage is TRBV5-5 and J usage is TRBJ1-1; 7 bases fit TRBD1. The V and J ends lost 2 bases and 5 bases, in that order; junction bases with no gene match: 6. Looked up from germline, CDR1 is SGHKS and CDR2 is YYEKEE (reference sequence). This CDR3 comprises 14 residues. The CDR3 coding sequence is TGTGCCAGCAGCTTTTCAGGGGGATATACTGAAGCTTTCTTT. This encodes CASSFSGGYTEAFF. Full variable domain (rest looked up from reference TRBV5-5 and TRBJ1-1): DAGVTQSPTHLIKTRGQQVTLRCSPISGHKSVSWYQQVLGQGPQFIFQYYEKEERGRGNFPDRFSARQFPNYSSELNVNALLLGDSALYLCASSFSGGYTEAFFGQGTRLTVV.

V usage is TRBV4-1 and J usage is TRBJ1-2, with TRBD1 matching over 9 bases. V lost 2 bases to trimming and J lost 5 bases; unmatched junction nucleotides: 12. Germline V gene data show CDR1 as MGHRA and CDR2 as YSYEKL. The CDR3 extends over 17 amino acids. In nucleotides, the CDR3 is TGCGCCAGCAGCCAACCGGGACAGGGCTTCAAGAGATATGGCTACACCTTC. It codes for CASSQPGQGFKRYGYTF.

J is TRBJ2-1 and V is TRBV7-9; 14 bases are a match to TRBD2. The CDR3 runs to 19 residues. The V and J ends lost 3 bases and 3 bases, in that order; junction bases with no gene match: 10. CDR1 and CDR2 (germline): SEHNR, FQNEAQ (reference sequence). The CDR3 spells CASSLLDGTSGGLYNEQFF. CDR3 DNA: TGTGCCAGCAGCTTGCTGGATGGGACTAGCGGGGGTCTCTACAATGAGCAGTTCTTC.

The chain has TRBV2 and TRBJ1-2; a possible D gene is TRBD1 (5 bases). Germline V gene data show CDR1 as SNHLY and CDR2 as FYNNEI. The CDR3 is 14 residues long. The V end was cut by 8 bases, the J end by 2 bases, with 15 bases between. For the CDR3, the DNA is TGTGCCAGCGGTTCAAACAGGAGAAACTATGGCTACACCTTC. It yields the protein CASGSNRRNYGYTF.

The rearrangement uses TRBV20-1 and TRBJ2-7, with a weak D call TRBD2 (5 bases). CDR1 DFQATT and CDR2 SNEGSKA come from the germline V gene (reference sequence). There are 13 residues in the CDR3. Trimming pared 3 bases from V and 4 bases from J, leaving 13 bases between. CDR3 sequence (DNA): TGCAGTGCTAGTGAGCGGCCCTCTTACGAGCAGTACTTC. Translating it yields CSASERPSYEQYF.

The V and J genes are TRBV7-2 and TRBJ2-7; 7 bases agree with TRBD1. This CDR3 has 16 amino acids. The trim removed 3 bases at V and 1 base at J, leaving 9 bases unmatched. CDR1 SGHTA and CDR2 FQGNSA come from the germline V gene. CDR3 in DNA: TGTGCCAGCAGCTTGAATTCGGGACAGCCGTCCTACGAGCAGTACTTC. Translated: CASSLNSGQPSYEQYF. Full variable domain (remainder filled in from reference TRBV7-2 and TRBJ2-7): GAGVSQSPSNKVTEKGKDVELRCDPISGHTALYWYRQSLGQGLEFLIYFQGNSAPDKSGLPSDRFSAERTGGSVSTLTIQRTQQEDSAVYLCASSLNSGQPSYEQYFGPGTRLTVT.

The V call is TRBV4-1, the J call TRBJ1-2, with D unclear. CDR3 length: 13 residues. From germline, CDR1 is MGHRA and CDR2 YSYEKL. V was pared by 1 base and J by 12 bases, with 15 bases between. The CDR3 nucleotides read TGCGCCAGCAGCCAAGGGGTCGGGGTTCAGGACACCTTC. Encoded protein: CASSQGVGVQDTF.

This chain uses TRBV5-1 with TRBJ1-1; D gene ambiguous. The germline gives CDR1 SGHRS, CDR2 YFSETQ. This CDR3 has 11 amino acids. Trimming took 4 bases from V and 8 from J, leaving 9 bases between them. The CDR3 sequence is CASSLGLEAFF. The CDR3 bases are TGCGCCAGCAGCCTAGGCCTAGAAGCTTTCTTT.

This clone was observed a single time. The gene calls are TRBV30 and TRBJ1-6; 7 nucleotides agree with TRBD1. CDR3 size: 14 residues. Germline values: CDR1 GTSNPN, CDR2 SVGIG (reference sequence). V lost 0 bases to trimming and J lost 7 bases; unmatched junction nucleotides: 3. CDR3 amino acids: CAWSVGTVNSPLHF. The CDR3 bases are TGTGCCTGGAGTGTAGGGACAGTAAATTCACCCCTCCACTTT.

The V call is TRBV5-4, the J call TRBJ1-3; D gene uncertain. Germline assignment: CDR1 SGHNT and CDR2 YYREEE (reference sequence). The germline V and J ends were trimmed by 3 bases and 1 base, with 5 bases remaining between them. The CDR3 has 13 amino acids. The CDR3, as DNA: TGTGCCAGCAGCTCCAGATCTGGAAACACCATATATTTT. Translating it yields CASSSRSGNTIYF.

The genes are TRBV7-6 and TRBJ1-2; D is perhaps TRBD1 (6 bases). The CDR3 is made up of 18 amino acids. Per germline, CDR1 SGHVS and CDR2 FNYEAQ. Trimming took 1 base from V and 0 from J, leaving 18 bases between them. In nucleotides, the CDR3 is TGTGCCAGCAGCTTAGGGCGCCGCCCCACAGGGACTAACTATGGCTACACCTTC. Translated, it gives CASSLGRRPTGTNYGYTF.

The chain uses TRBV5-4 and TRBJ2-2; 8 nucleotides agree with TRBD2. This CDR3 contains 17 residues. V shed 9 bases, J shed 0 bases, and the junction held 13 bases outside the gene matches. The germline gives CDR1 SGHNT, CDR2 YYREEE (reference sequence). The CDR3 is CATNTGQLAANTGELFF. In DNA form, the CDR3 reads TGTGCCACCAACACGGGGCAACTAGCGGCGAACACCGGGGAGCTGTTTTTT. Full variable domain (rest looked up from reference TRBV5-4 and TRBJ2-2): ETGVTQSPTHLIKTRGQQVTLRCSSQSGHNTVSWYQQALGQGPQFIFQYYREEENGRGNFPPRFSGLQFPNYSSELNVNALELDDSALYLCATNTGQLAANTGELFFGEGSRLTVL.

The chain recombines TRBV29-1 with TRBJ1-1; no definite D call. V was cut by 4 bases and J by 3 bases, with 6 bases left in between. Germline V CDR1 and CDR2: SQVTM, ANQGSEA. CDR3 length: 11 residues. The CDR3 nucleotides read TGCAGCGTTGGGGCGTACACTGAAGCTTTCTTT. This gives the protein CSVGAYTEAFF.

V and J are TRBV19 and TRBJ2-7, with D unresolved. V was cut by 4 bases and J by 7 bases, with 14 bases left in between. Germline V gene lookup returns CDR1 LNHDA and CDR2 SQIVND (reference sequence). This CDR3 region has 13 residues. This CDR3 is CASSTGFFWEQYF. The CDR3 DNA is TGTGCCAGTAGTACCGGGTTCTTTTGGGAGCAGTACTTC.

This clone was counted between two and nine times. V gene TRBV5-1 combines with J gene TRBJ2-7, with TRBD1 matching over 9 bases. V lost 4 bases, J lost 4 bases, and 9 bases stayed unmatched. Germline CDR1 SGHRS, CDR2 YFSETQ. The CDR3 extends over 15 amino acids. CDR3 sequence reads: CASSPGTGPMYEQYF. The CDR3 coding sequence is TGCGCCAGCAGCCCCGGGACAGGGCCTATGTACGAGCAGTACTTC.

The chain combines TRBV5-4 with TRBJ2-2; D ambiguous. The length of the CDR3 is 15 residues. The germline V gene has CDR1 SGHNT and CDR2 YYREEE (reference sequence). The V and J ends lost 4 bases and 8 bases respectively, with 18 bases between them. The chain's CDR3 is CASSAPPPIRGELFF. DNA for the CDR3: TGTGCCAGCAGCGCCCCTCCCCCCATTCGGGGGGAGCTGTTTTTT.

The chain is built from TRBV11-2 and TRBJ1-2, with 12 bases matching TRBD1. Germline trimming cut 3 bases from V and 8 bases from J; bases unmatched to any gene: 7. The CDR3 length is 15 residues. Germline lookup yields CDR1 SGHAT and CDR2 FQNNGV. CDR3: CASSFTGTGGKGYTF. In DNA, the CDR3 is TGTGCCAGCAGCTTTACTGGGACAGGGGGCAAAGGCTACACCTTC.

The chain joins TRBV24-1 to TRBJ2-2; tentative D call: TRBD1 (5 bases). V was cut by 11 bases and J by 2 bases, with 14 bases left in between. The length of the CDR3 is 14 residues. Germline values: CDR1 KGHDR, CDR2 SFDVKD. The CDR3 DNA sequence: TGTGCCATTAGGGGTCGTTCAAACACCGGGGAGCTGTTTTTT. Its protein product is CAIRGRSNTGELFF.

The V call is TRBV9, the J call TRBJ2-1; 15 bases are shared with TRBD2. The CDR3 spans 17 residues. Germline CDR1 and CDR2: SGDLS and YYNGEE. The trim removed 4 bases at V and 7 bases at J, leaving 9 bases unmatched. The CDR3 spells CASSKRTSGGAANEQFF. CDR3 in DNA: TGTGCCAGCAGCAAAAGGACTAGCGGGGGGGCCGCTAATGAGCAGTTCTTC.

The chain is built from TRBV24-1 and TRBJ2-3; 15 bases agree with TRBD2. Germline V gene data show CDR1 as KGHDR and CDR2 as SFDVKD. V lost 3 bases, J lost 11 bases, and 2 bases stayed unmatched. This CDR3 is built from 14 residues. DNA for the CDR3: TGTGCCACCAGTGATGGGGGACTAGCGGGGGGGCAGTATTTT. Amino acids: CATSDGGLAGGQYF.

V is TRBV3-1 (or the pseudogene TRBV3-2) and J is TRBJ1-2, with TRBD1 matching over 10 bases. This CDR3 has 16 amino acids. V lost 4 bases and J lost 1; bases outside the gene matches: 6. In germline, CDR1 is LGHDT, CDR2 YNNKEL (reference sequence). This CDR3 reads CASSRPRTGGNYGYTF. Here the CDR3 DNA reads TGTGCCAGCAGCCGGCCACGGACAGGGGGTAACTATGGCTACACCTTC.

For the CDR3, the DNA is TGTGCCAGCAGGGGACAGGGGGTAATCCTGACTGAAGCTTTCTTT. It encodes CASRGQGVILTEAFF. The chain uses TRBV6-5 and TRBJ1-1, with TRBD1 matching over 11 bases. This CDR3 has 15 amino acids. Germline CDR1 is MNHEY and CDR2 is SVGAGI. The junction had 8 bases not matched to a gene; V was cut back by 6 bases and J by 5 bases.

The gene calls are TRBV7-2 and TRBJ2-7; no definite D call. This CDR3 comprises 11 residues. Trimming removed 5 bases from V and 3 bases from J, with 5 bases in between. CDR1 and CDR2 from the germline V gene are SGHTA and FQGNSA. This chain's CDR3 is CASSPGYEQYF. For the CDR3, the DNA is TGTGCCAGCAGCCCGGGCTACGAGCAGTACTTC.

In this sample, this clone turned up once. The chain joins TRBV11-2 to TRBJ2-3; D is unresolved. CDR3 length: 14 amino acids. V was trimmed by 1 base and J by 1 base, leaving 6 bases between them. From germline, CDR1 is SGHAT and CDR2 FQNNGV. CDR3 nucleotide sequence: TGTGCCAGCAGCTTAGGAACAGGCACAGATACGCAGTATTTT. Translated: CASSLGTGTDTQYF.

The chain has TRBV21-1 and TRBJ2-3; the table's D gene call, TRBD1, was not cross checked with the DNA. TRBV21-1 has pseudogene status. The length of the CDR3 is 18 residues. The CDR3: CASTPTTGQGALPDTQYF. The CDR3 coding sequence is TGTGCCAGCACCCCTACCACAGGGCAGGGGGCGCTTCCAGATACGCAGTATTTT.